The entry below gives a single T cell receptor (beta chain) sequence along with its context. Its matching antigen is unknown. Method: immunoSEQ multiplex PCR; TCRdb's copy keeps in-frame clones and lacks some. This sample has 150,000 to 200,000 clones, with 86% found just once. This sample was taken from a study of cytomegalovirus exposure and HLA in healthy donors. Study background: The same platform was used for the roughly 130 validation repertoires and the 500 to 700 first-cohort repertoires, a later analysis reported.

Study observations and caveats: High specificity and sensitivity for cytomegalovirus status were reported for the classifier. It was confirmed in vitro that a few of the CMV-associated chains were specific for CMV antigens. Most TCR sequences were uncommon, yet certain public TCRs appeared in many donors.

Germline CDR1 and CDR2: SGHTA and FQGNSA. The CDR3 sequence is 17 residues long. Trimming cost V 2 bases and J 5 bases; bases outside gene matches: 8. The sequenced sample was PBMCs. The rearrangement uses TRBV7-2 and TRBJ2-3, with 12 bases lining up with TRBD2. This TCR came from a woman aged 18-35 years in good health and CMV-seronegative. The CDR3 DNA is TGTGCCAGCAGCTTAAATCGACTAGCGGGAGTTGGAGATACGCAGTATTTT. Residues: CASSLNRLAGVGDTQYF.